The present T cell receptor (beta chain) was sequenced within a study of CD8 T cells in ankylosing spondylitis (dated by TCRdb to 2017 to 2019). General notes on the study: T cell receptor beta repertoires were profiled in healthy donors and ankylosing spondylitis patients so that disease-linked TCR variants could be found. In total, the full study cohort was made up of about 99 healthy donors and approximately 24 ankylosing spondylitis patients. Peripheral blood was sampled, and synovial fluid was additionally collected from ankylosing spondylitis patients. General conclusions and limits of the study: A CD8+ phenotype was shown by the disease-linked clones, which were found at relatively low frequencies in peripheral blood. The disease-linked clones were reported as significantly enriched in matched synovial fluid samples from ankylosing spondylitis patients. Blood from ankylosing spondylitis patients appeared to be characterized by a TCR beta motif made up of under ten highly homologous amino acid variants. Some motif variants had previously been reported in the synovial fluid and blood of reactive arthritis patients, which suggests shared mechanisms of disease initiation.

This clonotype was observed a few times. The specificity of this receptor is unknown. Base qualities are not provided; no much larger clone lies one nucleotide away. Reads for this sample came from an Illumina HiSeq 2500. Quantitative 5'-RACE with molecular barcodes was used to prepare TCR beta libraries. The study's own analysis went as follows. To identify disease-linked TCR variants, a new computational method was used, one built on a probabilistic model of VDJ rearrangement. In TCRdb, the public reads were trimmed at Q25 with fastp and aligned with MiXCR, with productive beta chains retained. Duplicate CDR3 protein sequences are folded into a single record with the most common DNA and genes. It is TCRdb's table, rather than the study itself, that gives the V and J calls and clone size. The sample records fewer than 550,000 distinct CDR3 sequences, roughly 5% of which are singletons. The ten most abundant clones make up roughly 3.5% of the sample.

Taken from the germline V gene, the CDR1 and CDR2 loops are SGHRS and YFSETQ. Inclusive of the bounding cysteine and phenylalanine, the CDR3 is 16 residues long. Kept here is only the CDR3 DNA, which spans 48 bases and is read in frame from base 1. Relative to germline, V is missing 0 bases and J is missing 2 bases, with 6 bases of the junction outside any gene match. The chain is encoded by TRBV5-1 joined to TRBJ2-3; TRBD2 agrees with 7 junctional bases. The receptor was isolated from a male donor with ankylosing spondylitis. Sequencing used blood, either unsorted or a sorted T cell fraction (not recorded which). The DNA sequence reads TGCGCCAGCAGCTTGGAGCCTAGCGGTTTCACAGATACGCAGTATTTT. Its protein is CASSLEPSGFTDTQYF.